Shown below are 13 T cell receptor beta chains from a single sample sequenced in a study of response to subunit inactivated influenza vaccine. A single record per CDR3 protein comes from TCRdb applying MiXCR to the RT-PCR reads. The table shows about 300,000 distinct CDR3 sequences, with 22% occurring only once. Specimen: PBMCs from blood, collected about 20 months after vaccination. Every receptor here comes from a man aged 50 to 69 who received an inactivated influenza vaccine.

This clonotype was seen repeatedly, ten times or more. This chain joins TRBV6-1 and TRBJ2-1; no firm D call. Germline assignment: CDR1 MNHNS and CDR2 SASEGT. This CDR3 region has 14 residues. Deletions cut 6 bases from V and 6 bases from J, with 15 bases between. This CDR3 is CASSHGSISNEQFF. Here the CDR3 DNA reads TGTGCCAGCAGCCACGGGTCGATCAGCAATGAGCAGTTCTTC.

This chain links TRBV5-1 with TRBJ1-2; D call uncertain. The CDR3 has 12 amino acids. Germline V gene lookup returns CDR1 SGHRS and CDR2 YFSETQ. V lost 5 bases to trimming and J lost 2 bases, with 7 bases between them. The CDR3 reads CASRNTNYGYTF. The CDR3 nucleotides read TGCGCCAGCAGGAACACCAACTATGGCTACACCTTC.

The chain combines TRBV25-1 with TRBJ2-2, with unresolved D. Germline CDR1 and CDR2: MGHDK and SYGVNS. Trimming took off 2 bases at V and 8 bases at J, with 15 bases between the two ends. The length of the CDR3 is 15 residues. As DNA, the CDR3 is TGTGCCAGCAGTGAACTTGAAACCGTGTCTGGGGAGCTGTTTTTT. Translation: CASSELETVSGELFF. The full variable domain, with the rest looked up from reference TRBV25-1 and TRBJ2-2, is EADIYQTPRYLVIGTGKKITLECSQTMGHDKMYWYQQDPGMELHLIHYSYGVNSTEKGDLSSESTVSRIRTEHFPLTLESARPSHTSQYLCASSELETVSGELFFGEGSRLTVL.

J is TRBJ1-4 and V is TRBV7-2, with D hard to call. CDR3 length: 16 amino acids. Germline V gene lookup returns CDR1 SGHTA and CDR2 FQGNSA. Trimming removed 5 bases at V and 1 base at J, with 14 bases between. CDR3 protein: CASSPSLRGTNEKLFF. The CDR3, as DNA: TGTGCCAGCAGCCCATCTCTGCGGGGAACTAATGAAAAACTGTTTTTT.

The CDR3 here is CASSLVAGYTGELFF. Here the CDR3 DNA reads TGTGCCAGCAGCTTAGTTGCGGGATACACCGGGGAGCTGTTTTTT. The J gene is TRBJ2-2, the V gene TRBV11-2; a weak D match, TRBD2 (6 bases). The CDR3 is made up of 15 amino acids. Trimming stripped 1 base from V and 3 bases from J, with 9 bases between. CDR1 and CDR2 (germline): SGHAT, FQNNGV.

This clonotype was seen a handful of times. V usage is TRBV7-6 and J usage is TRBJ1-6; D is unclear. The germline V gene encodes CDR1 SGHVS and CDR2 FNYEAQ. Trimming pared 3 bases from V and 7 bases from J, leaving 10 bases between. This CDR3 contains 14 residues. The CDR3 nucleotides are TGTGCCAGCAGCTTCTTACGGGAGAATTCACCCCTCCACTTT. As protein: CASSFLRENSPLHF.

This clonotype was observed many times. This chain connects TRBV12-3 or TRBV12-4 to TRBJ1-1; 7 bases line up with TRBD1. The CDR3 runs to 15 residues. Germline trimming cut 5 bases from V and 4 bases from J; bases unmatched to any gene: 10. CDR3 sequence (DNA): TGTGCCAGCAGTCCGGGACAGCCTCGGGGCACTGAAGCTTTCTTT. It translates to CASSPGQPRGTEAFF.

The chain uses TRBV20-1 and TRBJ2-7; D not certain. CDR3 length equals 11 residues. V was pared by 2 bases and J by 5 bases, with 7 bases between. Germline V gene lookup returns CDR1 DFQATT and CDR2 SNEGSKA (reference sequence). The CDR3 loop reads CSARLLHEQYF. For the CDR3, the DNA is TGCAGTGCTAGACTACTCCACGAGCAGTACTTC.

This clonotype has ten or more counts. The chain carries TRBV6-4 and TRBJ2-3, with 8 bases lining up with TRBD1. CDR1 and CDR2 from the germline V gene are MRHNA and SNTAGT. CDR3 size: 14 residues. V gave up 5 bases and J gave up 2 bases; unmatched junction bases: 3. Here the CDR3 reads CASSRTGTTDTQYF. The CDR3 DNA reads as TGTGCCAGCAGTAGGACAGGGACCACAGATACGCAGTATTTT.

The CDR3 reads CASMPGGPDGYTF. Written as DNA, the CDR3 is TGTGCCAGCATGCCGGGTGGACCTGATGGCTACACCTTC. V usage is TRBV28 and J usage is TRBJ1-2; D unresolved. Per germline, CDR1 MDHEN and CDR2 SYDVKM. The CDR3 consists of 13 residues. The ends were cut back, 7 bases at V and 6 bases at J, with 15 bases in the middle.

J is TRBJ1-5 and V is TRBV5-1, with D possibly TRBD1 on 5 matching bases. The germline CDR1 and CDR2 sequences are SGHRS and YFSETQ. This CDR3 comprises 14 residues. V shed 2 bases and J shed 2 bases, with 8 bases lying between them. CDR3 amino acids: CASSFEGRNQPQHF. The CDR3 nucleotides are TGCGCCAGCAGCTTCGAGGGACGCAATCAGCCCCAGCATTTT.

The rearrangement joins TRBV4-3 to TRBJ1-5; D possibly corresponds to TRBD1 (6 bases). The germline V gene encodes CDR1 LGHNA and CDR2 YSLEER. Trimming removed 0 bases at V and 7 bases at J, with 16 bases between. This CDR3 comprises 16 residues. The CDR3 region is CASSQEVVGAWQPQHF. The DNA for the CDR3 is TGCGCCAGCAGCCAAGAAGTCGTGGGGGCTTGGCAGCCCCAGCATTTT.

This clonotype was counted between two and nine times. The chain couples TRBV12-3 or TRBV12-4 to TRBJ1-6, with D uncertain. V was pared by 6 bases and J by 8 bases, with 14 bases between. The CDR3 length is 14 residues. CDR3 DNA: TGTGCCAGCAGGCTTAGTCTAAGGGATTCACCCCTCCACTTT. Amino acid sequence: CASRLSLRDSPLHF.